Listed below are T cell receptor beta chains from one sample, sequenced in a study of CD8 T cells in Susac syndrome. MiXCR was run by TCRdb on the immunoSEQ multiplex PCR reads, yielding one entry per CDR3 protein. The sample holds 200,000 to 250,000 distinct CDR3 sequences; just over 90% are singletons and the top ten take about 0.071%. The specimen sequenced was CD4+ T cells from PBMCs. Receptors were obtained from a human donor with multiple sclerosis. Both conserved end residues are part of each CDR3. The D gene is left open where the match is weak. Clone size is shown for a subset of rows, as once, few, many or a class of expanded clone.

CDR3nt: TGTGCCAGCAGTATACAGGGAACGGGCCAGCCCCAGCATTTT; CDR3aa: CASSIQGTGQPQHF; len: 14; j_gene: TRBJ1-5; abundance: few; v_gene: TRBV6-1; d_gene: .
CDR3nt: TGTGCCTGGAGTGCCAGGGGTTCACCCCTCCACTTT; CDR3aa: CAWSARGSPLHF; len: 12; j_gene: TRBJ1-6; abundance: .; v_gene: TRBV30; d_gene: .
CDR3nt: TGCAGCGTTGAAAGGACAGGGACTGAAGCTTTCTTT; CDR3aa: CSVERTGTEAFF; len: 12; j_gene: TRBJ1-1; abundance: .; v_gene: TRBV29-1; d_gene: TRBD1
CDR3nt: TGTGCCAGCAGCTTAGGGGGATGGGACAGGGCCGCTTTCTTT; CDR3aa: CASSLGGWDRAAFF; len: 14; j_gene: TRBJ1-1; abundance: .; v_gene: TRBV7-6; d_gene: TRBD1
CDR3nt: TGCAGTGCCCCAGACAGAAAAACCTCCTACGAGCAGTACTTC; CDR3aa: CSAPDRKTSYEQYF; len: 14; j_gene: TRBJ2-7; abundance: .; v_gene: TRBV20-1; d_gene: .
CDR3nt: TGTGCCTGGAGCTCCACAGGGGTATCAGCTTTCTTT; CDR3aa: CAWSSTGVSAFF; len: 12; j_gene: TRBJ1-1; abundance: .; v_gene: TRBV30; d_gene: TRBD1
CDR3nt: TGTGCCAGCAGCCCCAACGTCGCCCAGCCCCAGCATTTT; CDR3aa: CASSPNVAQPQHF; len: 13; j_gene: TRBJ1-5; abundance: .; v_gene: TRBV3-1; d_gene: .
CDR3nt: TGTGCCAGCAGCCTAGACGGGACAGGGGCTGGGAAGACCCAGTACTTC; CDR3aa: CASSLDGTGAGKTQYF; len: 16; j_gene: TRBJ2-5; abundance: .; v_gene: TRBV7-2; d_gene: TRBD1
CDR3nt: TGTGCCAGCAGCGGGGGACAGGGGGCCTTTGAGACCCAGTACTTC; CDR3aa: CASSGGQGAFETQYF; len: 15; j_gene: TRBJ2-5; abundance: .; v_gene: TRBV11-2; d_gene: TRBD1
CDR3nt: TGTGCCAGCAGTCCTCGGGACTTGTGGACTGAAGCTTTCTTT; CDR3aa: CASSPRDLWTEAFF; len: 14; j_gene: TRBJ1-1; abundance: once; v_gene: TRBV28; d_gene: .
CDR3nt: TGTGCCAGCAGTTTTGGGGACTCGACCTACGAGCAGTACTTC; CDR3aa: CASSFGDSTYEQYF; len: 14; j_gene: TRBJ2-7; abundance: .; v_gene: TRBV27; d_gene: .
CDR3nt: TGTGCCAGCAGTGGTCCAGGAGGGAACACTGAAGCTTTCTTT; CDR3aa: CASSGPGGNTEAFF; len: 14; j_gene: TRBJ1-1; abundance: .; v_gene: TRBV25-1; d_gene: .
CDR3nt: TGTGCCAGCAGTTGGCTCGTTAACACTGAAGCTTTCTTT; CDR3aa: CASSWLVNTEAFF; len: 13; j_gene: TRBJ1-1; abundance: .; v_gene: TRBV2; d_gene: .
CDR3nt: TGTGCCAGCAGCCGGCATCTAGCGGGGGCTTCGGATACGCAGTATTTT; CDR3aa: CASSRHLAGASDTQYF; len: 16; j_gene: TRBJ2-3; abundance: .; v_gene: TRBV7-3; d_gene: TRBD2
CDR3nt: TGTGCCAGCACCCTAGACGCCAAAAACATTCAGTACTTC; CDR3aa: CASTLDAKNIQYF; len: 13; j_gene: TRBJ2-4; abundance: .; v_gene: TRBV12-3/TRBV12-4; d_gene: .
CDR3nt: TGTGCCAGCAGCAAATTTCGGCGCTACAATGAGCAGTTCTTC; CDR3aa: CASSKFRRYNEQFF; len: 14; j_gene: TRBJ2-1; abundance: .; v_gene: TRBV21-1; d_gene: .
CDR3nt: TGCGCCAGCAGCTTGACCGGGACAACTAACACCGGGGAGCTGTTTTTT; CDR3aa: CASSLTGTTNTGELFF; len: 16; j_gene: TRBJ2-2; abundance: .; v_gene: TRBV5-1; d_gene: .
CDR3nt: TGTGCCAGCAGCTCGTCGGGAGCCGGCGAGCAGTACTTC; CDR3aa: CASSSSGAGEQYF; len: 13; j_gene: TRBJ2-7; abundance: .; v_gene: TRBV7-3; d_gene: .
CDR3nt: TGTGCCAGCAGCCCCCAGAGGACTGAAGCTTTCTTT; CDR3aa: CASSPQRTEAFF; len: 12; j_gene: TRBJ1-1; abundance: .; v_gene: TRBV11-3; d_gene: .
CDR3nt: TGTGCCAGCAGGACCGGGACTAGCGGGAGACTTACTTTAGTACCTAAAGAGACCCAGTACTTC; CDR3aa: CASRTGTSGRLTLVPKETQYF; len: 21; j_gene: TRBJ2-5; abundance: once; v_gene: TRBV6-4; d_gene: TRBD2
CDR3nt: TGCGCCAGCAGCCCCGGTGGACAGGGGGCTCCACGCCAATCGGATACGCAGTATTTT; CDR3aa: CASSPGGQGAPRQSDTQYF; len: 19; j_gene: TRBJ2-3; abundance: once; v_gene: TRBV4-1; d_gene: TRBD1
CDR3nt: TGCGCCAGCAGCTTAACTAGCGGGGGGTATAATGGTGAGCAGTTCTTC; CDR3aa: CASSLTSGGYNGEQFF; len: 16; j_gene: TRBJ2-1; abundance: .; v_gene: TRBV5-1; d_gene: TRBD2